A single sample is the source of the 14 T cell receptor beta chains below, sequenced in a study of T cell changes during pregnancy in multiple sclerosis. The table came from immunoSEQ multiplex PCR; TCRdb's copy has only in-frame clones and leaves some out. The profile covers about 38,000 clones, with 75% to 95% appearing a single time and 6.1% taken by the ten largest. Material: CD8+ T cells from peripheral blood mononuclear cells, obtained in the second trimester of pregnancy. These receptors all come from a female donor with multiple sclerosis, enrolled in a pregnancy study.

V and J are TRBV27 and TRBJ2-3; 9 nucleotides agree with TRBD2. The CDR3 has 14 amino acids. Germline-derived CDR1 and CDR2 are MNHEY and SMNVEV (reference sequence). V lost 4 bases, J lost 3 bases, and 2 bases stayed unmatched. CDR3 sequence reads: CASSWGLATDTQYF. The CDR3, as DNA: TGTGCCAGCAGTTGGGGACTAGCAACAGATACGCAGTATTTT.

V and J are TRBV4-3 and TRBJ2-7; D might be TRBD2 (5 bases). V lost 8 bases and J lost 6, with 17 bases in between. CDR3 length: 13 amino acids. CDR1 is LGHNA, CDR2 YSLEER, per germline. The CDR3, as DNA: TGCGCCAGCGGCGGCTCGGGGAAGAGCGAGCAGTACTTC. Translating gives CASGGSGKSEQYF.

This clone has only one observation. The chain has TRBV19 and TRBJ2-5; D is unclear. Trimming pared 9 bases from V and 4 bases from J, leaving 9 bases between. The CDR3 extends over 11 amino acids. Looked up from germline, CDR1 is LNHDA and CDR2 is SQIVND (reference sequence). CDR3 sequence reads: CASSSLETQYF. CDR3 nucleotides: TGTGCCAGCTCTAGTCTAGAGACCCAGTACTTC.

The chain is built from TRBV30 and TRBJ1-2; no firm D call. V was cut by 0 bases and J by 5 bases, with 16 bases left in between. Germline lookup yields CDR1 GTSNPN and CDR2 SVGIG (reference sequence). The CDR3 is 15 residues long. This CDR3 reads CAWSVNEGYVYGYTF. CDR3 nucleotide sequence: TGTGCCTGGAGTGTGAATGAGGGTTATGTATATGGCTACACCTTC.

This clone was observed once. The chain links TRBV6-1 to TRBJ2-7; the D gene is possibly TRBD2 (5 bases). CDR1 is MNHNS, CDR2 SASEGT, per germline. This CDR3 has 13 amino acids. The V end was cut by 9 bases, the J end by 0 bases, with 12 bases between. The CDR3 protein is CASNDGGSYEQYF. For the CDR3, the DNA is TGTGCCAGTAACGACGGAGGCTCCTACGAGCAGTACTTC.

This rearrangement joins TRBV14 to TRBJ1-2, with D uncertain. CDR3 length: 14 residues. In germline, CDR1 is SGHDN, CDR2 FVKESK. V dropped 2 bases and J dropped 4 bases, with 11 bases sitting between them. The CDR3 region is CASSQHRGTYGYTF. The CDR3 bases are TGTGCCAGCAGCCAACACCGGGGAACCTATGGCTACACCTTC.

The chain links TRBV4-1 to TRBJ2-3; tentatively, D is TRBD2 (6 bases). The V gene lost 3 bases and the J gene lost 1 base, with 14 bases spanning the gap. The germline gives CDR1 MGHRA, CDR2 YSYEKL. The CDR3 spans 16 residues. Here the CDR3 DNA reads TGCGCCAGCAGCCAGGGGGGATACGACCGCACAGATACGCAGTATTTT. Translation: CASSQGGYDRTDTQYF.

This sequence joins TRBV25-1 and TRBJ2-1; 8 nucleotides match TRBD2. This CDR3 is built from 11 residues. With 8 bases clipped from V and 10 bases from J, the junction kept 4 bases outside the gene matches. CDR1 and CDR2 (germline): MGHDK, SYGVNS. The CDR3 nucleotides are TGTGCCAGCCTATTAGCGGGAGAGCAGTTCTTC. Protein sequence: CASLLAGEQFF.

A few counts support this clone. CDR3 region: CAWTTGDSVTGELFF. CDR3 sequence (DNA): TGTGCCTGGACCACGGGGGACTCTGTAACCGGGGAGCTGTTTTTT. J is TRBJ2-2 and V is TRBV30, with D tentatively TRBD2 (6 bases). The CDR3 extends over 15 amino acids. Looked up from germline, CDR1 is GTSNPN and CDR2 is SVGIG (reference sequence). The V end lost 4 bases, the J end lost 5 bases, and 17 bases lay between the germline ends.

CDR3 region: CASSQDWPEKLFF. The CDR3 DNA is TGTGCCAGCAGCCAAGATTGGCCCGAAAAACTGTTTTTT. This chain uses TRBV14 with TRBJ1-4; D not resolved. Germline V lookup: CDR1 SGHDN, CDR2 FVKESK. CDR3 length: 13 amino acids. Trimming cost V 0 bases and J 8 bases, with 7 bases left between them.

J is TRBJ1-5 and V is TRBV6-1, with a weak D call TRBD1 (5 bases). V lost 0 bases and J lost 2, with 20 bases in between. In germline, CDR1 is MNHNS, CDR2 SASEGT. The CDR3 covers 19 residues. The CDR3 coding sequence is TGTGCCAGCAGTGAAGCTTCAGGGTTTGTGTTCGTCGGCAATCAGCCCCAGCATTTT. Its translation is CASSEASGFVFVGNQPQHF.

The chain has TRBV25-1 and TRBJ2-7; a weak D match, TRBD1 (5 bases). V was cut by 6 bases and J by 5 bases, with 14 bases left in between. The germline V gene encodes CDR1 MGHDK and CDR2 SYGVNS. The CDR3 length is 13 residues. Written as DNA, the CDR3 is TGTGCCAGCAGGGGGCACACTCTCGACGAGCAGTACTTC. Protein sequence: CASRGHTLDEQYF.

The rearrangement uses TRBV19 and TRBJ1-1, with D possibly matching TRBD1 (6 bases). The CDR3 length is 15 residues. Germline V CDR1 and CDR2: LNHDA, SQIVND (reference sequence). With 3 bases removed from V and 5 bases from J, the gap between germline ends came to 16 bases. CDR3 coding DNA: TGTGCCAGTAGTATTTATCACAGGGTAATAACTGAAGCTTTCTTT. It translates to CASSIYHRVITEAFF.

The rearrangement uses TRBV27 and TRBJ2-7, with 7 bases fitting TRBD2. The length of the CDR3 is 12 residues. Germline V CDR1 and CDR2: MNHEY, SMNVEV (reference sequence). The junction had 7 bases not matched to a gene; V was cut back by 8 bases and J by 6 bases. In nucleotides, the CDR3 is TGTGCCAGCTGGGTTTCGGGGGGCGAGCAGTACTTC. Protein: CASWVSGGEQYF.